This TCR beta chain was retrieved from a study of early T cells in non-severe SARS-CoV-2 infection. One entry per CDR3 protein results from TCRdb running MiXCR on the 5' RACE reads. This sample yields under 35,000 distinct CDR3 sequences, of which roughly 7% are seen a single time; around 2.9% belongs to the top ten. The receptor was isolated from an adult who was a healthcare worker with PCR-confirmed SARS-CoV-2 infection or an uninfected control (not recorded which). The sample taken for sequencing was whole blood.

CDR3 sequence reads: CASSPTRTGAHNEQFF. The CDR3 DNA sequence: TGTGCCAGCAGCCCGACCCGGACAGGGGCGCACAATGAGCAGTTCTTC. This chain uses TRBV7-8 with TRBJ2-1; 9 bases are shared with TRBD1. The germline gives CDR1 SGHVS, CDR2 FQNEAQ. V was clipped by 5 bases and J by 5 bases; unmatched bases: 10. This CDR3 is built from 16 residues.